The rows below give T cell receptor beta chains drawn from one sample of a study of T-cell reconstitution after alpha-beta-depleted transplantation in children. TCRdb passed the PCR reads through MiXCR, listing each CDR3 protein once. Of some 550,000 distinct CDR3 sequences listed, around 17% are singletons. The sample consisted of PBMCs from the stem cell graft donor, taken from the stem cell graft. Receptor source: a human donor who donated a stem cell graft to a child with acute lymphoblastic leukemia. CDR3s include the opening cysteine and the closing phenylalanine or tryptophan. The D gene is left open where the match is weak. Size tells how often a clone was seen (once, few, many) or the class of an expanded clone, and some rows leave it out.

d_call | j_call | v_call | clone_size | cdr3_aa | cdr3_nt
TRBD1 | TRBJ2-7 | TRBV15 | NA | CATSPKGDRASYEQYF | TGTGCCACCAGCCCTAAGGGGGACAGGGCCTCCTACGAGCAGTACTTC
NA | TRBJ2-7 | TRBV5-1 | NA | CASSFSNYEQYF | TGCGCCAGCAGCTTTTCAAACTACGAGCAGTACTTC
NA | TRBJ2-3 | TRBV3-1 | few | CASSSMQSRDPSTDTQYF | TGTGCCAGCAGTTCGATGCAGTCCCGGGACCCCAGCACAGATACGCAGTATTTT
NA | TRBJ2-7 | TRBV7-9 | few | CASSLSYRTYEQYF | TGTGCCAGCAGCTTATCGTACCGAACCTACGAGCAGTACTTC
NA | TRBJ1-2 | TRBV9 | NA | CASSVGRDYGYTF | TGTGCCAGCAGCGTAGGCCGGGACTATGGCTACACCTTC
TRBD1 | TRBJ1-1 | TRBV5-1 | few | CASSWDREVTEAFF | TGCGCCAGCAGCTGGGACAGGGAAGTGACTGAAGCTTTCTTT
NA | TRBJ2-2 | TRBV6-5 | NA | CASSYGTVVAHTGELFF | TGTGCCAGCAGTTACGGGACGGTGGTGGCACACACCGGGGAGCTGTTTTTT
TRBD2 | TRBJ2-1 | TRBV5-1 | NA | CASSLGWGSSGRSYNEQFF | TGCGCCAGCAGCTTGGGGTGGGGGAGTAGCGGGAGATCGTACAATGAGCAGTTCTTC
NA | TRBJ1-2 | TRBV12-3/TRBV12-4 | few | CASSLTHNYGYTF | TGTGCCAGCAGTCTTACACATAACTATGGCTACACCTTC
NA | TRBJ2-2 | TRBV20-1 | NA | CSALGTTAGLNTGELFF | TGCAGTGCCCTAGGAACTACGGCAGGGTTGAACACCGGGGAGCTGTTTTTT
NA | TRBJ1-4 | TRBV5-1 | few | CASSGRALTTNEKLFF | TGCGCCAGCAGCGGTAGGGCTTTGACAACTAATGAAAAACTGTTTTTT
NA | TRBJ2-7 | TRBV2 | NA | CASSSAGYYEQYF | TGTGCCAGCAGTTCGGCGGGTTATTACGAGCAGTACTTC
TRBD1 | TRBJ2-7 | TRBV5-1 | few | CASSLASGTGDEQYF | TGCGCCAGCAGCTTGGCCTCCGGGACAGGGGACGAGCAGTACTTC